A selection of T cell receptor beta chains follows, all from one sample in a study of cytomegalovirus exposure and HLA in healthy donors. Produced via immunoSEQ multiplex PCR; TCRdb's table is partial and in-frame only. Seen here are about 100,000 clones, approximately 70% observed once, and the top ten hold approximately 4.3%. Sequenced input: PBMCs. The receptors derive from a young woman in good health and CMV-seropositive. CDR3s include the opening cysteine and the closing phenylalanine or tryptophan. The D gene is left open where the match is weak. Size values are once, few and many counts, or a class for expanded clones, and some rows have none.

D	J	V	size	CDR3	DNA
.	TRBJ1-3	TRBV28	.	CASIKGVGNTIYF	TGTGCCAGCATTAAGGGGGTGGGAAACACCATATATTTT
.	TRBJ1-4	TRBV28	.	CASSRGAGVEKLFF	TGTGCCAGCAGCCGTGGGGCAGGGGTGGAAAAACTGTTTTTT
.	TRBJ2-5	TRBV30	.	CAWRRYQETQYF	TGTGCCTGGCGGAGGTACCAAGAGACCCAGTACTTC
.	TRBJ1-4	TRBV7-9	few	CSSSLSREKLFF	TGTTCCAGCAGCTTGTCTAGAGAAAAACTGTTTTTT
TRBD2	TRBJ2-3	TRBV5-1	.	CASSRQGRGEGLTDTQYF	TGCGCCAGCTCTCGGCAGGGTCGCGGGGAGGGACTCACAGATACGCAGTATTTT
.	TRBJ2-5	TRBV12-2	.	CASRLAIWSSGRETQYF	TGTGCAAGTCGCTTAGCGATTTGGTCTAGCGGGAGGGAGACCCAGTACTTC
.	TRBJ2-3	TRBV27	.	CASSAYTDTQYF	TGTGCCAGCAGTGCCTACACAGATACGCAGTATTTT
TRBD2	TRBJ2-2	TRBV30	.	CAWSRRLAGNAGELFF	TGTGCCTGGAGTAGACGGCTAGCGGGAAACGCCGGGGAGCTGTTTTTT
TRBD2	TRBJ2-7	TRBV29-1	.	CSVEGSGSTYEQYF	TGCAGCGTTGAGGGTAGCGGGAGTACCTACGAGCAGTACTTC
.	TRBJ1-5	TRBV10-3	.	CAMGAKNQPQHF	TGTGCCATGGGGGCCAAAAATCAGCCCCAGCATTTT
.	TRBJ1-2	TRBV9	.	CASSVEEQVLGYGYTF	TGTGCCAGCAGCGTAGAAGAGCAGGTCTTAGGCTATGGCTACACCTTC
TRBD1	TRBJ2-3	TRBV28	few	CASSFDRAAADTQYF	TGTGCCAGCAGTTTTGACAGGGCGGCGGCAGATACGCAGTATTTT
.	TRBJ1-5	TRBV29-1	.	CSVAGLGQPQHF	TGCAGCGTTGCAGGGCTCGGTCAGCCCCAGCATTTT
TRBD2	TRBJ2-1	TRBV9	.	CASSVGAGVLYNEQFF	TGTGCCAGCAGCGTAGGGGCGGGAGTCCTCTACAATGAGCAGTTCTTC
.	TRBJ2-2	TRBV5-4	.	CASSLGWASDGTGELFF	TGTGCCAGCAGCTTGGGGTGGGCTAGCGACGGGACCGGGGAGCTGTTTTTT
TRBD1	TRBJ2-7	TRBV7-6	.	CASSFKTGDEQYF	TGTGCCAGCAGCTTTAAGACAGGGGACGAGCAGTACTTC
TRBD1	TRBJ2-3	TRBV9	.	CASSAGTGSTDTQYF	TGTGCCAGCAGCGCCGGGACAGGGTCGACAGATACGCAGTATTTT
TRBD1	TRBJ2-5	TRBV28	.	CASSSGGGLQETQYF	TGTGCCAGCAGTTCAGGGGGTGGGTTGCAAGAGACCCAGTACTTC
TRBD2	TRBJ2-7	TRBV2	.	CASSENEGLALYEQYF	TGTGCCAGCAGTGAAAATGAGGGACTAGCACTCTACGAGCAGTACTTC
.	TRBJ2-5	TRBV18	.	CASSPPAVQETQYF	TGTGCCAGCTCACCACCCGCTGTCCAGGAGACCCAGTACTTC
.	TRBJ2-2	TRBV28	once	CASSPRTISGELFF	TGTGCCAGCAGCCCTCGAACTATTTCCGGGGAGCTGTTTTTT
.	TRBJ2-1	TRBV5-4	.	CASSLGLANYNEQFF	TGTGCCAGCAGCTTGGGTCTAGCGAACTACAATGAGCAGTTCTTC